This T cell receptor (beta chain) is from a study of shared clonotypes between healthy human individuals. V lost 3 bases to trimming and J lost 4 bases; unmatched junction nucleotides: 4. CDR3 length equals 15 residues. Germline V lookup: CDR1 SGHNT, CDR2 YYREEE (reference sequence). CD4+ cells were split into CD45RA+ naive and CD45RA-negative memory subsets. This clone was seen a handful of times. As originally analysed: ImmunoSEQ sequences covered only the junction and lacked quality scores; filtering therefore differed. The method was immunoSEQ multiplex PCR; TCRdb's version includes in-frame clones alone and lacks a portion of them. From that table come the V and J calls and clone size; the DNA was used to work out D and trimming. This sample carries some 1.1 million clones, 60% to 80% of them seen once, and the ten largest clones take over 0.8%.

The sequencing input was memory CD4+ T cells from PBMCs. The subset here: CD45RA-negative fraction. This TCR was recovered from a man between 18 and 35 years old in good health. Some clones in this sample may be carry-over from other donors' samples. The chain carries TRBV5-4 and TRBJ2-5, with 12 nucleotides matching TRBD2. CDR3 residues: CASSSTSGGRETQYF. In nucleotides, the CDR3 is TGTGCCAGCAGCTCGACTAGCGGGGGACGAGAGACCCAGTACTTC. The full variable domain, in which reference TRBV5-4 and TRBJ2-5 provide the parts outside the CDR3, is ETGVTQSPTHLIKTRGQQVTLRCSSQSGHNTVSWYQQALGQGPQFIFQYYREEENGRGNFPPRFSGLQFPNYSSELNVNALELDDSALYLCASSSTSGGRETQYFGPGTRLLVL.